These 30 T cell receptor beta chains came from one sample sequenced in a study of blood T cell repertoires in COVID-19. TCRdb keeps only in-frame clones here, not all; method: immunoSEQ multiplex PCR. The sample lists 180,000 or so clones, 90% seen once, with about 0.58% in the top ten. Sequencing used peripheral blood. The receptors shown here come from a man between 50 and 59 years old with acute or convalescent COVID-19.

The chain employs TRBV18 and TRBJ2-1, with TRBD2 matching 13 bases. CDR1 is KGHSH and CDR2 is LQKENI in the germline V gene. Trimming took 0 bases from V and 15 from J; bases not matched to a gene: 5. This CDR3 is built from 14 residues. DNA of the CDR3: TGTGCCAGCTCACCACCGGGACTAGCGGGATTAGTGTTCTTC. This translates into CASSPPGLAGLVFF.

The chain joins TRBV5-5 to TRBJ2-2, with 12 positions matching TRBD1. This CDR3 region has 14 residues. Germline lookup yields CDR1 SGHKS and CDR2 YYEKEE (reference sequence). V trimming: 7 bases; J trimming: 7 bases; junction bases outside the gene matches: 5. CDR3 sequence: CASRGTGGYGELFF. For the CDR3, the DNA is TGTGCCAGCCGTGGGACAGGGGGCTACGGGGAGCTGTTTTTT. Full variable domain (outside the CDR3, taken from reference TRBV5-5 and TRBJ2-2): DAGVTQSPTHLIKTRGQQVTLRCSPISGHKSVSWYQQVLGQGPQFIFQYYEKEERGRGNFPDRFSARQFPNYSSELNVNALLLGDSALYLCASRGTGGYGELFFGEGSRLTVL.

The V and J genes are TRBV10-3 and TRBJ1-4; TRBD1 aligns across 8 bases. Germline loops: CDR1 ENHRY, CDR2 SYGVKD. This CDR3 is built from 14 residues. With V trimmed by 10 bases and J by 2 bases, 6 bases remained unmatched. CDR3 sequence: CATGQGGTNEKLFF. The DNA for the CDR3 is TGTGCCACTGGACAGGGAGGGACTAATGAAAAACTGTTTTTT.

The rearrangement joins TRBV2 to TRBJ1-1; D possibly corresponds to TRBD1 (5 bases). The CDR3 is made up of 15 amino acids. The germline CDR1 and CDR2 sequences are SNHLY and FYNNEI. Trimming removed 1 base at V and 4 bases at J, with 13 bases between. For the CDR3, the DNA is TGTGCCAGCAGTGAAGATCTTGGGGGGGGCACTGAAGCTTTCTTT. Amino acid sequence: CASSEDLGGGTEAFF.

This chain connects TRBV9 to TRBJ1-2, with 7 bases identical to TRBD1. This CDR3 spans 13 amino acids. Germline trimming cut 2 bases from V and 7 bases from J; bases unmatched to any gene: 5. The V gene's germline CDR1 is SGDLS and CDR2 YYNGEE. The CDR3 is CASSVDRAGGYTF. CDR3 coding DNA: TGTGCCAGCAGCGTCGACAGGGCAGGTGGCTACACCTTC.

This rearrangement joins TRBV28 to TRBJ2-3, with a tentative D call TRBD2 (6 bases). The germline CDR1 and CDR2 sequences are MDHEN and SYDVKM. This CDR3 contains 12 residues. V was clipped by 10 bases and J by 3 bases, with 11 bases between them. The DNA for the CDR3 is TGTGCCACCCGCCGGGGGACAGATACGCAGTATTTT. This gives the protein CATRRGTDTQYF.

This clone was observed once. The chain joins TRBV18 to TRBJ2-3, with 8 positions matching TRBD2. Germline V CDR1 and CDR2: KGHSH, LQKENI. Losses at the gene ends were 1 base for V and 4 bases for J; bases not matched to a gene: 7. There are 16 residues in the CDR3. The CDR3 bases are TGTGCCAGCTCACCACAGGCGCGGGAGGTCTCAGATACGCAGTATTTT. This codes for CASSPQAREVSDTQYF.

The rearrangement links TRBV6-5 to TRBJ1-4; no firm D call. Trimming took off 6 bases at V and 8 bases at J, with 10 bases between the two ends. CDR1 and CDR2 from the germline V gene are MNHEY and SVGAGI. The CDR3 runs 12 residues. The CDR3 is CASRRFEEKLFF. The CDR3 DNA is TGTGCCAGCAGGAGATTTGAGGAAAAACTGTTTTTT.

The chain employs TRBV10-1 and TRBJ2-3, with 11 bases that match TRBD1. Germline lookup yields CDR1 WNHNN and CDR2 SYGVQD (reference sequence). V trimming: 0 bases; J trimming: 3 bases; junction bases outside the gene matches: 2. This CDR3 comprises 16 residues. CDR3 loop: CASSESWDRGTDTQYF. The CDR3 DNA follows: TGCGCCAGCAGTGAGTCGTGGGACAGGGGGACAGATACGCAGTATTTT.

This clone was picked up a small number of times. J is TRBJ2-3 and V is TRBV4-1; the match to TRBD2 covers 14 bases. Germline CDR1 and CDR2: MGHRA and YSYEKL. The CDR3 runs to 16 residues. Losses at the gene ends were 2 bases for V and 3 bases for J; bases not matched to a gene: 1. The CDR3, as DNA: TGCGCCAGCAGCCAAAGGACTAGCGGGGGGACAGATACGCAGTATTTT. This encodes CASSQRTSGGTDTQYF.

The chain employs TRBV28 and TRBJ1-2; 8 nucleotides align to TRBD1. This CDR3 region has 13 residues. The germline V gene encodes CDR1 MDHEN and CDR2 SYDVKM. J lost 4 bases, V lost 3 bases, and 1 base had no gene match. CDR3 sequence: CASSLDRAYGYTF. As DNA, the CDR3 is TGTGCCAGCAGTTTGGACAGGGCCTATGGCTACACCTTC.

This chain links TRBV6-5 with TRBJ2-2, with D possibly matching TRBD1 (6 bases). Germline V gene sequence: CDR1 MNHEY, CDR2 SVGAGI. The CDR3 loop spans 15 amino acids. Trimming cost V 0 bases and J 4 bases, with 9 bases left between them. CDR3 residues: CASSYSGHFTGELFF. In DNA form, the CDR3 reads TGTGCCAGCAGTTACTCGGGACACTTCACCGGGGAGCTGTTTTTT.

This clone was found once. The V gene is TRBV7-9, the J gene TRBJ2-5; 7 bases align to TRBD1. The CDR3 is made up of 14 amino acids. Per the germline V gene, CDR1 is SEHNR and CDR2 is FQNEAQ (reference sequence). The trim removed 6 bases at V and 5 bases at J, leaving 9 bases unmatched. The CDR3 loop is CASRNRGEPETQYF. The CDR3 nucleotides are TGTGCCAGCAGGAACAGGGGCGAACCGGAGACCCAGTACTTC.

This clone occurred once. The V and J genes are TRBV6-5 and TRBJ2-7, with 9 bases lining up with TRBD1. J was trimmed by 4 bases and V by 10 bases; bases with no gene match: 11. Germline V gene sequence: CDR1 MNHEY, CDR2 SVGAGI. The CDR3 is 14 residues long. The CDR3 loop reads CATQSGTGIYEQYV. In nucleotides, the CDR3 is TGTGCCACCCAGTCCGGGACAGGGATTTACGAGCAGTACGTC.

The J gene is TRBJ2-7, the V gene TRBV20-1; 9 bases are a match to TRBD2. The CDR3 has 13 residues. V lost 3 bases and J lost 4; bases outside the gene matches: 4. Germline CDR1 is DFQATT and CDR2 is SNEGSKA (reference sequence). Written as DNA, the CDR3 is TGCAGTGCTAGTAGTCTAGCGGGGTACGAGCAGTACTTC. Its protein is CSASSLAGYEQYF.

The V call is TRBV7-9, the J call TRBJ1-4; 8 bases line up with TRBD1. The CDR3 extends over 14 amino acids. The germline V gene encodes CDR1 SEHNR and CDR2 FQNEAQ (reference sequence). V trimming: 3 bases; J trimming: 8 bases; junction bases outside the gene matches: 5. CDR3 amino acids: CASSFPGGGEKLFF. In nucleotides, the CDR3 is TGTGCCAGCAGCTTCCCAGGGGGCGGAGAAAAACTGTTTTTT.

A few counts support this clone. This chain uses TRBV7-9 with TRBJ2-7, with 13 bases matching TRBD2. Germline V lookup: CDR1 SEHNR, CDR2 FQNEAQ (reference sequence). Germline trimming cut 5 bases from V and 4 bases from J; bases unmatched to any gene: 5. The CDR3 consists of 15 residues. Here the CDR3 DNA reads TGTGCCAGCAGCACTCTGACTAGCGGGAGGTACGAGCAGTACTTC. Translated, it gives CASSTLTSGRYEQYF.

The genes are TRBV19 and TRBJ1-1; D perhaps matches TRBD1 (5 bases). The CDR3 runs to 16 residues. The V gene's germline CDR1 is LNHDA and CDR2 SQIVND (reference sequence). V was clipped by 4 bases and J by 0 bases, with 15 bases between them. CDR3: CASSNVQGRMNTEAFF. In DNA form, the CDR3 reads TGTGCCAGTAGTAACGTGCAGGGAAGGATGAACACTGAAGCTTTCTTT.

The gene calls are TRBV5-1 and TRBJ2-1, with 10 bases lining up with TRBD2. Germline loops: CDR1 SGHRS, CDR2 YFSETQ. This CDR3 contains 18 residues. The ends lost 5 bases at V and 7 bases at J; junction bases unmatched: 18. The CDR3 DNA reads TGCGCCAGCAGTCTGACTGGATATCCTAGCGGGAGTTCGAATGAGCAGTTCTTC. Protein product: CASSLTGYPSGSSNEQFF. Full variable domain (remainder filled in from reference TRBV5-1 and TRBJ2-1): KAGVTQTPRYLIKTRGQQVTLSCSPISGHRSVSWYQQTPGQGLQFLFEYFSETQRNKGNFPGRFSGRQFSNSRSEMNVSTLELGDSALYLCASSLTGYPSGSSNEQFFGPGTRLTVL.

The CDR3, as DNA: TGTGCCACCAGCAGAGGGGACAGTGCTAATGAAAAACTGTTTTTT. It specifies CATSRGDSANEKLFF. The J gene is TRBJ1-4, the V gene TRBV15, with TRBD1 matching over 7 bases. The CDR3 runs to 15 residues. V lost 1 base, J lost 3 bases, and 2 bases stayed unmatched. CDR1 and CDR2 (germline): LNHNV, YYDKDF (reference sequence).

This rearrangement joins TRBV28 to TRBJ1-4; D not resolved. Per the germline V gene, CDR1 is MDHEN and CDR2 is SYDVKM. The V gene lost 8 bases and the J gene lost 8 bases, with 9 bases spanning the gap. The CDR3 length is 11 residues. Here the CDR3 reads CASGPSEKLFF. CDR3 bases: TGTGCCAGCGGCCCCTCCGAAAAACTGTTTTTT.

The rearrangement uses TRBV7-9 and TRBJ2-7; 8 bases are shared with TRBD2. Per germline, CDR1 SEHNR and CDR2 FQNEAQ (reference sequence). The length of the CDR3 is 16 residues. The J segment lost 12 bases and the V segment lost 0 bases, leaving 16 bases of the junction unmatched. The chain's CDR3 is CASSLAGGVGGGPWYV. The CDR3 nucleotides are TGTGCCAGCAGCTTAGCGGGTGGTGTTGGCGGGGGGCCTTGGTACGTC.

This clone was detected once. V is TRBV6-2 or TRBV6-3 and J is TRBJ2-7; 12 positions agree with TRBD1. The CDR3 sequence is 15 residues long. V lost 6 bases and J lost 2; bases outside the gene matches: 5. CDR1 MNHEY and CDR2 SVGEGT come from the germline V gene. The CDR3 protein is CASSKGQGATYEQYV. The CDR3 bases are TGTGCCAGCAGCAAGGGACAGGGGGCCACCTACGAGCAGTACGTC.

The chain is built from TRBV7-8 and TRBJ1-4; tentatively, D is TRBD1 (6 bases). The CDR3 sequence is 16 residues long. Trimming took 3 bases from V and 7 from J, leaving 18 bases between them. Germline-derived CDR1 and CDR2 are SGHVS and FQNEAQ. The DNA of the CDR3 is TGTGCCAGCAGCTTCGCCCCCGGGACATATCTTGAAAAACTGTTTTTT. Translated: CASSFAPGTYLEKLFF. The whole variable domain, remainder taken from reference TRBV7-8 and TRBJ1-4, is GAGVSQSPRYKVAKRGQDVALRCDPISGHVSLFWYQQALGQGPEFLTYFQNEAQLDKSGLPSDRFFAERPEGSVSTLKIQRTQQEDSAVYLCASSFAPGTYLEKLFFGSGTQLSVL.

The V and J genes are TRBV3-1 (or the pseudogene TRBV3-2) and TRBJ2-5; 8 nucleotides match TRBD2. Trimming removed 4 bases from V and 4 bases from J; junction bases left unmatched: 11. Germline CDR1 and CDR2: LGHDT and YNNKEL (reference sequence). This CDR3 has 16 residues. The CDR3 is CASSRGRLAIGETQYF. In DNA, the CDR3 is TGTGCCAGCAGCCGAGGGAGACTAGCGATCGGAGAGACCCAGTACTTC.

This clone has a single count. This chain links TRBV28 with TRBJ2-1; D possibly corresponds to TRBD1 (5 bases). The CDR3 has 17 amino acids. The ends were cut back, 4 bases at V and 1 base at J, with 17 bases in the middle. Per germline, CDR1 MDHEN and CDR2 SYDVKM. The CDR3, as DNA: TGTGCCAGCAGTTCCCCATCGTTGGACACGTCCTACAATGAGCAGTTCTTC. Encoded protein: CASSSPSLDTSYNEQFF.

V and J are TRBV6-4 and TRBJ1-6; 9 bases line up with TRBD1. This CDR3 contains 19 residues. Germline V gene lookup returns CDR1 MRHNA and CDR2 SNTAGT. V was clipped by 0 bases and J by 3 bases; unmatched bases: 9. Here the CDR3 DNA reads TGTGCCAGCAGTGACTCGGGACAGGGCCATAGAAACTATAATTCACCCCTCCACTTT. Residues: CASSDSGQGHRNYNSPLHF.

This clone was observed a handful of times. The rearrangement links TRBV18 to TRBJ1-5, with 8 bases lining up with TRBD1. The CDR3 consists of 20 residues. CDR1 and CDR2 (germline): KGHSH, LQKENI. V was clipped by 6 bases and J by 3 bases; unmatched bases: 22. In nucleotides, the CDR3 is TGTGCCAGCTCCCCTAGCAGCAGAAGCAGGGGGCGGAATAACAATCAGCCCCAGCATTTT. Translation: CASSPSSRSRGRNNNQPQHF.

CDR3 DNA: TGTGCCAGCAGTGGCCAGGGACTCAATCAGCCCCAGCATTTT. Amino acid sequence: CASSGQGLNQPQHF. The V call is TRBV2, the J call TRBJ1-5; tentative D call: TRBD1 (5 bases). Germline V gene data show CDR1 as SNHLY and CDR2 as FYNNEI. Deletions cut 4 bases from V and 3 bases from J, with 10 bases between. CDR3 length equals 14 residues.

This clone has only a few counts. Other nucleotide sequences from this sample produce the same CDR3. V is TRBV5-1 and J is TRBJ1-2; D is uncertain. V was clipped by 0 bases and J by 2 bases, with 8 bases between them. This CDR3 has 14 amino acids. Germline V CDR1 and CDR2: SGHRS, YFSETQ. DNA for the CDR3: TGCGCCAGCAGCTTGGGCGGCGAGAACTATGGCTACACCTTC. Its protein product is CASSLGGENYGYTF.